One and the same sample provided the 2 T cell receptor beta chains below, sequenced in a study of regulatory T cells in long-lasting Graves disease. Time point defined: newly diagnosed GD, antithyroid drugs for less than 3 months. From RNA extracted from PBMCs, the TCR library was made. Library construction for TCR beta used iRepertoire HTBI primers and Arm-PCR of CDR3 regions. TCRdb passed the multiplex PCR reads through MiXCR, listing each CDR3 protein once. The sample has about half a million distinct CDR3 sequences, around 12% seen once. This same sample was also part of a study on T cells in Graves' hyperthyroidism and ophthalmopathy.

This specimen was peripheral blood mononuclear cells (PBMCs), taken at new diagnosis, from a patient treated with antithyroid drugs. These receptors originate from a woman in her twenties or thirties with Graves disease.

This clonotype was seen a handful of times. This rearrangement joins TRBV18 to TRBJ2-1; 12 positions agree with TRBD2. CDR1 KGHSH and CDR2 LQKENI come from the germline V gene. The CDR3 runs 17 residues. With 6 bases clipped from V and 6 bases from J, the junction kept 12 bases outside the gene matches. This chain's CDR3 is CASSPSGRAPSGNEQFF. CDR3 sequence (DNA): TGTGCCAGCTCCCCTAGCGGGAGGGCCCCATCTGGCAATGAGCAGTTCTTC.

The sample holds many counts of this clonotype. This chain joins TRBV30 and TRBJ1-4; the match to TRBD1 covers 7 bases. The CDR3 loop spans 13 amino acids. Trimming at V came to 4 bases and at J to 4 bases, leaving 3 bases not matched to a gene. Germline V gene lookup returns CDR1 GTSNPN and CDR2 SVGIG (reference sequence). The CDR3 loop reads CAWTGTDNEKLFF. The DNA of the CDR3 is TGTGCCTGGACCGGGACAGATAATGAAAAACTGTTTTTT. Looking up the rest from reference TRBV30 and TRBJ1-4 gives the full variable domain: SQTIHQWPATLVQPVGSPLSLECTVEGTSNPNLYWYRQAAGRGLQLLFYSVGIGQISSEVPQNLSASRPQDRQFILSSKKLLLSDSGFYLCAWTGTDNEKLFFGSGTQLSVL.